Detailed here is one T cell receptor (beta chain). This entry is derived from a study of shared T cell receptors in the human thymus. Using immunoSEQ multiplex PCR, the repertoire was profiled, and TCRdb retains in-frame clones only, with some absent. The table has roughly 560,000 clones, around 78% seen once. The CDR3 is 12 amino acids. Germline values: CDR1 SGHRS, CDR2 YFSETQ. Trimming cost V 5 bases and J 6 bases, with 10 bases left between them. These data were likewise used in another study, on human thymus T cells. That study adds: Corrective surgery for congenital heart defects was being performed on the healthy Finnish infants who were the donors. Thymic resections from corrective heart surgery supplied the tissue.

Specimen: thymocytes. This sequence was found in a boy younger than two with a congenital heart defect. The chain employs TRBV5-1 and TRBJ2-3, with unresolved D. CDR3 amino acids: CASSYIEDTQYF. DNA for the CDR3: TGCGCCAGCAGTTATATCGAGGATACGCAGTATTTT.